This T cell receptor (beta chain) was observed in a study of regulatory T cells in long-lasting Graves disease. The time point is: newly diagnosed GD, antithyroid drugs for less than 3 months. The TCR library used RNA extracted from PBMCs. This clonotype was counted ten times or more. Both iRepertoire HTBI primers and Arm-PCR of CDR3 regions were used to build the TCR beta libraries. TCRdb re-analysed the multiplex PCR reads in MiXCR, keeping a single row per CDR3 protein. The sample contains approximately 440,000 distinct CDR3 sequences, around 15% of which appear only once. This sample also appeared in a second study, on T cells in Graves' hyperthyroidism and ophthalmopathy.

The receptor comes from a man aged 35 to 55 with Graves disease. The material was peripheral blood mononuclear cells (PBMCs), obtained at new diagnosis, from a patient treated with antithyroid drugs.

This CDR3 reads CASSRADTQYF. In DNA, the CDR3 is TGTGCCAGCAGTAGGGCAGATACGCAGTATTTT. V is TRBV7-9 and J is TRBJ2-3; D is unclear. Trimming removed 6 bases at V and 4 bases at J, with 5 bases between. The germline gives CDR1 SEHNR, CDR2 FQNEAQ (reference sequence). The CDR3 contains 11 residues.